A selection of T cell receptor beta chains follows, all from one sample in a study of control samples from healthy donors and cancer patients. Only in-frame clones appear in the TCRdb table, and some are missing; sequencing was by immunoSEQ multiplex PCR. The top ten clones hold about an eighth of a sample with 150,000 or so clones, 94% of them seen once. Sequencing was done on a sample of blood. These receptor sequences come from a man in his forties in good health. CDR3s include the opening cysteine and the closing phenylalanine or tryptophan. D genes are given only for firm matches. Expanded clones are given a class, and other clones once, few, many or no size at all.

size	V	J	D	length	DNA	CDR3
.	TRBV6-6	TRBJ1-2	TRBD1	12	TGTGCCAGCAGCAGGACAGGGGATGGCTACACCTTC	CASSRTGDGYTF
.	TRBV19	TRBJ2-7	TRBD2	17	TGTGCCAGTAGTATAGATCCGTGGACTAGCGGGAGCTACGGGCAGTACTTC	CASSIDPWTSGSYGQYF
.	TRBV6-6	TRBJ1-1	TRBD1	16	TGTGCCAGCAGTTTCGGGACAGGGCGGACTAACACTGAAGCTTTCTTT	CASSFGTGRTNTEAFF
.	TRBV2	TRBJ1-6	.	12	TGTGCCAGCGTGGGACTTTATTCACCCCTCCACTTT	CASVGLYSPLHF
.	TRBV4-1	TRBJ1-2	.	14	TGCGCCAGCAGCCAAGAATCAGGCTCAGGTGGCTACACCTTC	CASSQESGSGGYTF
.	TRBV10-3	TRBJ1-2	TRBD1	14	TGTGCCATCAGTGGGTCCGGGACAGGACTAGGCTACACCTTC	CAISGSGTGLGYTF
.	TRBV11-3	TRBJ2-2	TRBD1	15	TGTGCCAGCAGCACCTACAGGGGTGGGGACGGGGAGCTGTTTTTT	CASSTYRGGDGELFF
.	TRBV3-1/TRBV3-2	TRBJ2-5	TRBD2	16	TGTGCCAGCAGTCAACTAGCGGGAGGGCCGGGGGAGACCCAGTACTTC	CASSQLAGGPGETQYF
few	TRBV5-8	TRBJ2-7	.	10	TGTGCCAGCGGCCCATACGAGCAGTACTTC	CASGPYEQYF
.	TRBV19	TRBJ2-2	.	12	TGTGCCAGTAGTATTTGGACTGGGGAGCTGTTTTTT	CASSIWTGELFF
.	TRBV4-3	TRBJ2-7	.	12	TGCGCCAGCAGCCCGGATGGATACGAGCAGTACTTC	CASSPDGYEQYF
once	TRBV9	TRBJ2-7	TRBD2	18	TGTGCCAGCAGCGTAGGTCCAAGTTTCGGGACTAGCGATGGCGAGCAGTACTTC	CASSVGPSFGTSDGEQYF
.	TRBV4-1	TRBJ1-1	TRBD1	14	TGCGCCAGCAGCCCGTCGGACAGGACCGTCGAAGCTTTCTTT	CASSPSDRTVEAFF
.	TRBV11-2	TRBJ1-2	.	12	TGTGCCAGCAGCTACGGTCTGGGGATCCTCAGCTTC	CASSYGLGILSF
.	TRBV27	TRBJ2-7	TRBD1	11	TGTGCCAACGACAGGGTCTACGAGCAGTACTTC	CANDRVYEQYF
.	TRBV5-4	TRBJ2-7	.	17	TGTGCCAGCAGCCGTATGATTAGGACCCTAGCGTCCTACGAGCAGTACTTC	CASSRMIRTLASYEQYF
.	TRBV5-1	TRBJ2-5	TRBD2	14	TGCGCCAGCAGCTCCGGGACTAGCGATGAGACCCAGTACTTC	CASSSGTSDETQYF
.	TRBV7-6	TRBJ2-2	.	17	TGTGCCAGCATCTTAGGAAAGGGGTCTTTAAACACCGGGGAGCTGTTTTTT	CASILGKGSLNTGELFF
few	TRBV27	TRBJ1-4	.	12	TGTGCCAGTGGGACTTCTTGGGAAAAACTGTTTTTT	CASGTSWEKLFF
.	TRBV21-1	TRBJ1-2	.	13	TGTGCCAGGACAGGTAGGACAAACTATGGCTACACCTTC	CARTGRTNYGYTF
.	TRBV19	TRBJ2-2	.	15	TGTGCCAGTAGTATAACGACCATTAGTACCGGGGAGCTGTTTTTT	CASSITTISTGELFF
.	TRBV25-1	TRBJ1-6	.	13	TGTGCCAGCAGTATACAGGAGAATTCACCCCTCCACTTT	CASSIQENSPLHF
.	TRBV5-1	TRBJ2-5	.	16	TGCGCCAGCAGCTTCAGCAGGGATATGTACCAAGAGACCCAGTACTTC	CASSFSRDMYQETQYF
.	TRBV29-1	TRBJ2-7	TRBD1	13	TGCAGCGCTCGGGGGGACAGGGCCTACGAGCAGTACTTC	CSARGDRAYEQYF
.	TRBV7-6	TRBJ2-5	TRBD1	14	TGTGCCAGCAGCGCGGGACAGGAACAAGAGACCCAGTACTTC	CASSAGQEQETQYF
.	TRBV6-2/TRBV6-3	TRBJ2-1	TRBD1	15	TGTGCCAGCAGTAATACAGGGGGCCCCTACAATGAGCAGTTCTTC	CASSNTGGPYNEQFF
.	TRBV9	TRBJ2-5	.	13	TGTGCCAGCAGCGCGGGAGTAGAAGAGACCCAGTACTTC	CASSAGVEETQYF
.	TRBV11-3	TRBJ1-3	.	14	TGTGCCAGCAGCCCCAGGGGAGCTGGAAACACCATATATTTT	CASSPRGAGNTIYF
.	TRBV6-6	TRBJ2-7	.	14	TGTGCCAGCAGTTACTATTCGTATACCTACGAGCAGTACTTC	CASSYYSYTYEQYF
.	TRBV2	TRBJ2-7	.	14	TGTGCCAGCAAGGTTGGAGGCCTCTCCTACGAGCAGTACTTC	CASKVGGLSYEQYF
.	TRBV5-1	TRBJ2-5	TRBD1	17	TGCGCCAGCAGCTTGCGTCCCGCTAACAGGGGGCGAGAGACCCAGTACTTC	CASSLRPANRGRETQYF